One and the same sample provided the 21 T cell receptor beta chains below, sequenced in a study of response to subunit inactivated influenza vaccine. MiXCR, run by TCRdb on the RT-PCR reads, gives a single entry per CDR3 protein. The sample holds around 320,000 distinct CDR3 sequences, approximately 23% seen once. The sequencing used PBMCs from blood, collected 21 months after vaccination. The receptor source for this set is a man between 50 and 75 years old who received an inactivated influenza vaccine.

This clonotype showed up just a few times. The gene calls are TRBV3-1 and TRBJ1-6; D is ambiguous. V was pared by 1 base and J by 0 bases, with 4 bases between. CDR1 is LGHDT, CDR2 YNNKEL, per germline (reference sequence). This CDR3 spans 15 amino acids. The CDR3 DNA reads as TGTGCCAGCAGCCAAGGGATCTCCTATAATTCACCCCTCCACTTT. Its protein product is CASSQGISYNSPLHF.

The gene calls are TRBV20-1 and TRBJ2-4; TRBD2 is a possible D gene (6 bases). This CDR3 comprises 13 residues. Germline V gives CDR1 DFQATT, CDR2 SNEGSKA (reference sequence). Between the trimmed V and J ends, which lost 6 bases and 3 bases, there was a span of 12 bases. The CDR3 loop is CSATQGGKNIQYF. In DNA form, the CDR3 reads TGCAGTGCCACTCAGGGAGGCAAAAACATTCAGTACTTC.

This clonotype was recorded a few times. This rearrangement joins TRBV7-9 to TRBJ1-4; no reliable D call. Germline CDR1 SEHNR, CDR2 FQNEAQ (reference sequence). Trimming pared 3 bases from V and 8 bases from J, leaving 7 bases between. The CDR3 is 12 amino acids. CDR3 in amino acids: CASSFHGEKLFF. For the CDR3, the DNA is TGTGCCAGCAGCTTTCACGGAGAAAAACTGTTTTTT.

This clonotype was recorded at least ten times. V usage is TRBV30 and J usage is TRBJ1-6, with TRBD1 matching 7 bases. V lost 4 bases to trimming and J lost 7 bases; unmatched junction nucleotides: 4. CDR3 length: 13 residues. Germline CDR1 reads GTSNPN; CDR2 reads SVGIG (reference sequence). CDR3 in DNA: TGTGCCTGGACGGGACAGCTAAATTCACCCCTCCACTTT. Protein product: CAWTGQLNSPLHF.

The chain links TRBV11-2 to TRBJ2-2; D not certain. V lost 1 base, J lost 0 bases, and 3 bases lay in between. The CDR3 runs to 14 residues. Germline V gives CDR1 SGHAT, CDR2 FQNNGV. Written as DNA, the CDR3 is TGTGCCAGCAGCTTAGTGCCGAACACCGGGGAGCTGTTTTTT. It encodes CASSLVPNTGELFF.

This clonotype was detected only a few times. The CDR3 DNA reads as TGTGCCAGCAGCCAAGATACGTCGGGACAGCCCCAGCATTTT. It is translated as CASSQDTSGQPQHF. The chain combines TRBV3-1 with TRBJ1-5, with D unclear. The CDR3 extends over 14 amino acids. Germline CDR1 reads LGHDT; CDR2 reads YNNKEL (reference sequence). V was clipped by 0 bases and J by 7 bases, with 10 bases between them.

J is TRBJ2-3 and V is TRBV9; no clear D gene. CDR3 length: 14 residues. CDR1 SGDLS and CDR2 YYNGEE come from the germline V gene. V was shortened by 4 bases and J by 3 bases, with 12 bases between the two germline ends. The CDR3 is CASSFKERTDTQYF. The CDR3 region has the DNA TGTGCCAGCAGCTTCAAGGAAAGGACAGATACGCAGTATTTT.

The genes are TRBV12-3 or TRBV12-4 and TRBJ1-5; unclear D gene. V lost 6 bases to trimming and J lost 10 bases, with 13 bases between them. There are 12 residues in the CDR3. The CDR3 is CASSVNPGPQHF. The CDR3 DNA reads as TGTGCCAGCAGCGTTAATCCGGGACCCCAGCATTTT.

This clonotype was recorded at least ten times. The chain recombines TRBV18 with TRBJ1-5; D remains unclear. Germline V CDR1 and CDR2: KGHSH, LQKENI. Trimming pared 1 base from V and 0 bases from J, leaving 4 bases between. The CDR3 covers 14 residues. The CDR3 loop is CASSPLDSNQPQHF. As DNA, the CDR3 is TGTGCCAGCTCACCACTAGATAGCAATCAGCCCCAGCATTTT.

This clonotype was observed a handful of times. V usage is TRBV29-1 and J usage is TRBJ2-3; possibly TRBD1 for D (6 bases). Trimming cost V 3 bases and J 2 bases, with 9 bases left between them. Germline CDR1 reads SQVTM; CDR2 reads ANQGSEA. This CDR3 region has 13 residues. The CDR3 loop is CSVDSGATDTQYF. The CDR3 nucleotides read TGCAGCGTTGACTCAGGGGCCACAGATACGCAGTATTTT.

This clonotype was seen a few times. The chain has TRBV3-1 and TRBJ2-5; possibly TRBD2 for D (5 bases). V was shortened by 4 bases and J by 3 bases, with 9 bases between the two germline ends. Germline V gene lookup returns CDR1 LGHDT and CDR2 YNNKEL (reference sequence). The CDR3 extends over 13 amino acids. For the CDR3, the DNA is TGTGCCAGCAGCCCCGGACTGAAAGAGACCCAGTACTTC. Encoded protein: CASSPGLKETQYF.

The chain is built from TRBV19 and TRBJ2-1; 13 nucleotides agree with TRBD2. The V gene end was trimmed by 0 bases and the J gene end by 8 bases; junction bases not matched to a gene: 7. Looked up from germline, CDR1 is LNHDA and CDR2 is SQIVND (reference sequence). This CDR3 has 17 residues. As DNA, the CDR3 is TGTGCCAGTAGTATAGATAACCAGGGACTAGCGGGATATGAGCAGTTCTTC. It encodes CASSIDNQGLAGYEQFF.

The chain carries TRBV19 and TRBJ1-1; tentatively, D is TRBD1 (5 bases). V dropped 4 bases and J dropped 4 bases, with 16 bases sitting between them. The germline V gene has CDR1 LNHDA and CDR2 SQIVND (reference sequence). The CDR3 is 15 residues long. CDR3 sequence reads: CASSSGGGVSTEAFF. DNA of the CDR3: TGTGCCAGTAGTAGCGGTGGAGGGGTCAGCACTGAAGCTTTCTTT.

This clonotype was counted ten times or more. The rearrangement joins TRBV7-9 to TRBJ1-1; TRBD1 might be the D (6 bases). Looked up from germline, CDR1 is SEHNR and CDR2 is FQNEAQ (reference sequence). This CDR3 region has 12 residues. Trimming left V 5 bases short and J 7 bases short, with 11 bases between. The CDR3 loop is CASSPRQVEAFF. The CDR3 coding sequence is TGTGCCAGCAGCCCCCGACAGGTTGAAGCTTTCTTT. The full variable domain, rest sourced from reference TRBV7-9 and TRBJ1-1, is DTGVSQNPRHKITKRGQNVTFRCDPISEHNRLYWYRQTLGQGPEFLTYFQNEAQLEKSRLLSDRFSAERPKGSFSTLEIQRTEQGDSAMYLCASSPRQVEAFFGQGTRLTVV.

This clonotype was observed a few times. The DNA of the CDR3 is TGTGCCTGGAGTTTCGGCGGGGGGGGCACAGATACGCAGTATTTT. Residues: CAWSFGGGGTDTQYF. The rearrangement links TRBV30 to TRBJ2-3; TRBD2 matches at 9 bases. Germline assignment: CDR1 GTSNPN and CDR2 SVGIG (reference sequence). The V gene end was trimmed by 2 bases and the J gene end by 1 base; junction bases not matched to a gene: 4. The CDR3 totals 15 residues. Combining the CDR3 with reference TRBV30 and TRBJ2-3 gives the whole variable domain SQTIHQWPATLVQPVGSPLSLECTVEGTSNPNLYWYRQAAGRGLQLLFYSVGIGQISSEVPQNLSASRPQDRQFILSSKKLLLSDSGFYLCAWSFGGGGTDTQYFGPGTRLTVL.

The J gene is TRBJ2-7, the V gene TRBV12-3 or TRBV12-4; TRBD1 is a possible D gene (5 bases). This CDR3 contains 14 residues. The V gene lost 5 bases and the J gene lost 5 bases, with 16 bases spanning the gap. The CDR3 sequence is CASSAPGFVHEQYF. The DNA of the CDR3 is TGTGCCAGCAGTGCCCCAGGGTTTGTGCACGAGCAGTACTTC.

The chain couples TRBV7-6 to TRBJ1-4; the D gene is possibly TRBD1 (6 bases). Germline lookup yields CDR1 SGHVS and CDR2 FNYEAQ. The CDR3 extends over 17 amino acids. V was clipped by 1 base and J by 5 bases, with 17 bases between them. CDR3 sequence reads: CASSLESAGGPNEKLFF. CDR3 in DNA: TGTGCCAGCAGCTTAGAGTCGGCCGGGGGGCCCAATGAAAAACTGTTTTTT.

This sequence joins TRBV7-3 and TRBJ2-1; the D gene is possibly TRBD1 (6 bases). CDR3 length: 13 residues. Per the germline V gene, CDR1 is SGHTA and CDR2 is FQGTGA. Deletions cut 4 bases from V and 6 bases from J, with 10 bases between. This CDR3 is CASSSTGFNEQFF. DNA of the CDR3: TGTGCCAGCAGCTCCACAGGGTTCAATGAGCAGTTCTTC. Combining the CDR3 with reference TRBV7-3 and TRBJ2-1 gives the whole variable domain GAGVSQTPSNKVTEKGKYVELRCDPISGHTALYWYRQSLGQGPEFLIYFQGTGAADDSGLPNDRFFAVRPEGSVSTLKIQRTERGDSAVYLCASSSTGFNEQFFGPGTRLTVL.

The rearrangement links TRBV4-2 to TRBJ2-2; D might be TRBD2 (6 bases). The V and J ends lost 3 bases and 3 bases respectively, with 14 bases between them. Looked up from germline, CDR1 is LGHNA and CDR2 is YNFKEQ. This CDR3 is built from 16 residues. CDR3 DNA: TGTGCCAGCAGCCATCAGGGCTCGGGGGACACCGGGGAGCTGTTTTTT. Protein product: CASSHQGSGDTGELFF.

This sequence joins TRBV2 and TRBJ2-3; 9 positions match TRBD1. The CDR3 loop spans 15 amino acids. V lost 5 bases and J lost 5; bases outside the gene matches: 8. Germline CDR1 is SNHLY and CDR2 is FYNNEI. DNA of the CDR3: TGTGCCAGCAGTCGGACAGGGGCCTCGTTAGATACGCAGTATTTT. Its protein is CASSRTGASLDTQYF.

The sample holds a few counts of this clonotype. The V and J genes are TRBV5-1 and TRBJ2-3; a weak D match, TRBD1 (6 bases). The V and J ends lost 0 bases and 2 bases respectively, with 7 bases between them. This CDR3 is built from 14 residues. The germline V gene has CDR1 SGHRS and CDR2 YFSETQ. The CDR3 region is CASSLDRVTDTQYF. CDR3 sequence (DNA): TGCGCCAGCAGCTTGGACAGGGTCACAGATACGCAGTATTTT.